The next 32 T cell receptor beta chains were all read from a single sample in a study of cytomegalovirus exposure and HLA in healthy donors. The PCR was carried out with 60 Vbeta primers and 13 Jbeta primers. Profiled with immunoSEQ multiplex PCR; TCRdb holds only in-frame clones, not every one. The sample gives some 180,000 clones, about 90% of which show up once; more than 1% is in the top ten. The sequencing input was PBMCs. These receptors were taken from a boy between 2 and 10 years old in good health and CMV-seronegative.

The chain joins TRBV2 to TRBJ2-2; 12 nucleotides line up with TRBD1. Germline values: CDR1 SNHLY, CDR2 FYNNEI. There are 16 residues in the CDR3. V shed 7 bases, J shed 7 bases, and the junction held 10 bases outside the gene matches. CDR3 nucleotides: TGTGCCAGCAACCCCCCCGGGACAGGGGGCATCGGGGAGCTGTTTTTT. Protein: CASNPPGTGGIGELFF.

J is TRBJ2-2 and V is TRBV7-8; 7 bases line up with TRBD2. This CDR3 is 18 amino acids long. J lost 0 bases, V lost 5 bases, and 12 bases had no gene match. The germline CDR1 and CDR2 sequences are SGHVS and FQNEAQ. CDR3 residues: CASSLIWRAGTNTGELFF. The CDR3 coding sequence is TGTGCCAGCAGCCTTATATGGAGAGCGGGGACGAACACCGGGGAGCTGTTTTTT.

As regards this clone: Additional DNA sequences in this sample encode the identical CDR3. The chain employs TRBV9 and TRBJ2-3; D is ambiguous. The V gene lost 3 bases and the J gene lost 0 bases, with 5 bases spanning the gap. The CDR3 is 13 amino acids. Germline V gene lookup returns CDR1 SGDLS and CDR2 YYNGEE. The CDR3 nucleotides are TGTGCCAGCAGCGCCACTAGCACAGATACGCAGTATTTT. The encoded protein is CASSATSTDTQYF.

The count of this clone is one. The V call is TRBV28, the J call TRBJ1-2, with TRBD1 matching over 7 bases. Trimming at V came to 5 bases and at J to 8 bases, leaving 11 bases not matched to a gene. There are 14 residues in the CDR3. Germline CDR1 and CDR2: MDHEN and SYDVKM. The CDR3 reads CASSAGGQARGYTF. As DNA, the CDR3 is TGTGCCAGCAGTGCGGGCGGACAGGCCCGCGGCTACACCTTC.

The chain uses TRBV30 and TRBJ1-5; maybe TRBD1 (5 bases). Germline CDR1 and CDR2: GTSNPN and SVGIG (reference sequence). V was pared by 3 bases and J by 2 bases, with 14 bases between. The CDR3 runs to 15 residues. The CDR3 bases are TGTGCCTGGAGCGTAAGGAGGGGAGGCAATCAGCCCCAGCATTTT. Its protein is CAWSVRRGGNQPQHF. Together with reference TRBV30 and TRBJ1-5, the CDR3 gives the full variable domain: SQTIHQWPATLVQPVGSPLSLECTVEGTSNPNLYWYRQAAGRGLQLLFYSVGIGQISSEVPQNLSASRPQDRQFILSSKKLLLSDSGFYLCAWSVRRGGNQPQHFGDGTRLSIL.

This clone was observed a handful of times. The chain couples TRBV6-5 to TRBJ2-2; 9 bases line up with TRBD1. Trimming cost V 2 bases and J 7 bases; bases outside gene matches: 8. The CDR3 extends over 16 amino acids. Germline V gives CDR1 MNHEY, CDR2 SVGAGI. DNA of the CDR3: TGTGCCAGCAGTTACGGGACAGGGCCTTGGGACGGGGAGCTGTTTTTT. Protein product: CASSYGTGPWDGELFF.

This clone was seen once. The chain joins TRBV6-5 to TRBJ2-2, with D maybe TRBD1 (5 bases). The CDR3 is made up of 15 amino acids. Looked up from germline, CDR1 is MNHEY and CDR2 is SVGAGI. V lost 4 bases, J lost 1 base, and 10 bases lay in between. The CDR3 sequence: CASSFLTGNTGELFF. As DNA, the CDR3 is TGTGCCAGCAGTTTTTTAACAGGGAACACCGGGGAGCTGTTTTTT.

This chain connects TRBV25-1 to TRBJ1-1; 7 bases align to TRBD1. This CDR3 contains 12 residues. V shed 6 bases, J shed 8 bases, and the junction held 6 bases outside the gene matches. CDR1 and CDR2 from the germline V gene are MGHDK and SYGVNS. The CDR3 DNA reads TGTGCCAGCAGGGCGGGACAGTCGGAAGCTTTCTTT. Its protein product is CASRAGQSEAFF.

The chain recombines TRBV28 with TRBJ1-6; D is uncertain. From germline, CDR1 is MDHEN and CDR2 SYDVKM. Deletions cut 6 bases from V and 2 bases from J, with 8 bases between. The CDR3 loop spans 14 amino acids. The CDR3: CASSLTAYNSPLHF. CDR3 nucleotides: TGTGCCAGCAGCTTAACGGCCTATAATTCACCCCTCCACTTT.

This chain uses TRBV9 with TRBJ2-5; 9 bases fit TRBD2. Germline values: CDR1 SGDLS, CDR2 YYNGEE. This CDR3 is built from 17 residues. V gave up 0 bases and J gave up 5 bases; unmatched junction bases: 11. The CDR3 reads CASSVDPGGGARETQYF. CDR3 DNA: TGTGCCAGCAGCGTAGATCCGGGCGGGGGGGCAAGGGAGACCCAGTACTTC. The variable domain in full, with the rest retrieved from reference TRBV9 and TRBJ2-5, is DSGVTQTPKHLITATGQRVTLRCSPRSGDLSVYWYQQSLDQGLQFLIQYYNGEERAKGNILERFSAQQFPDLHSELNLSSLELGDSALYFCASSVDPGGGARETQYFGPGTRLLVL.

For this clone: Other nucleotide sequences in the sample specify the same CDR3. The chain carries TRBV9 and TRBJ1-1, with D uncertain. The CDR3 is made up of 14 amino acids. Trimming left V 0 bases short and J 0 bases short, with 6 bases between. Germline loops: CDR1 SGDLS, CDR2 YYNGEE. Here the CDR3 DNA reads TGTGCCAGCAGCGTAGGAGGCATGAACACTGAAGCTTTCTTT. It encodes CASSVGGMNTEAFF.

The chain has TRBV6-1 and TRBJ2-3; D may be TRBD2 (5 bases). The V end was cut by 4 bases, the J end by 5 bases, with 16 bases between. Germline V gene sequence: CDR1 MNHNS, CDR2 SASEGT. The CDR3 is made up of 15 amino acids. The CDR3 sequence: CASSGRSQFRDTQYF. The CDR3 nucleotides are TGTGCCAGCAGTGGGAGGTCGCAGTTTCGAGATACGCAGTATTTT.

V and J are TRBV5-1 and TRBJ2-2; 8 bases line up with TRBD1. Looked up from germline, CDR1 is SGHRS and CDR2 is YFSETQ. V gave up 4 bases and J gave up 7 bases; unmatched junction bases: 9. The CDR3 covers 15 residues. CDR3 in amino acids: CASSAQTGVDGELFF. CDR3 coding DNA: TGCGCCAGCAGCGCACAGACAGGGGTTGACGGGGAGCTGTTTTTT.

The chain carries TRBV19 and TRBJ2-2; 10 positions match TRBD2. Germline V gives CDR1 LNHDA, CDR2 SQIVND (reference sequence). The trim removed 7 bases at V and 7 bases at J, leaving 6 bases unmatched. The CDR3 is 14 amino acids. CDR3 coding DNA: TGTGCCAGTAAGAAGCGGGGGGGCGTCGGGGAGCTGTTTTTT. It yields the protein CASKKRGGVGELFF.

The genes are TRBV19 and TRBJ2-5; 9 bases align to TRBD1. Germline CDR1 reads LNHDA; CDR2 reads SQIVND (reference sequence). CDR3 length: 16 amino acids. V shed 5 bases and J 0 bases; nucleotides not matched to a gene: 7. The CDR3 here is CASSRRQGVHQETQYF. CDR3 in DNA: TGTGCCAGTAGTCGTCGACAGGGGGTCCACCAAGAGACCCAGTACTTC.

The chain links TRBV2 to TRBJ2-3, with TRBD2 matching 15 bases. CDR3 length: 18 residues. Germline trimming cut 4 bases from V and 0 bases from J; bases unmatched to any gene: 5. Germline V CDR1 and CDR2: SNHLY, FYNNEI. The chain's CDR3 is CASSGRGLAGGSTDTQYF. The DNA of the CDR3 is TGTGCCAGCAGTGGGCGGGGACTAGCGGGAGGCAGCACAGATACGCAGTATTTT.

This clone was recorded only once. The chain is built from TRBV25-1 and TRBJ2-5; TRBD2 agrees at 8 bases. The CDR3 is 14 residues long. V shed 6 bases and J 1 base; nucleotides not matched to a gene: 4. CDR1 and CDR2 (germline): MGHDK, SYGVNS. The CDR3 DNA reads as TGTGCCAGCAGAGATACTAGCGGCCAAGAGACCCAGTACTTC. Translation gives CASRDTSGQETQYF.

This clone appeared a few times. The chain uses TRBV6-5 and TRBJ1-4, with no clear D. Germline CDR1 and CDR2: MNHEY and SVGAGI. The CDR3 runs to 14 residues. With 0 bases removed from V and 5 bases from J, the gap between germline ends came to 7 bases. In DNA, the CDR3 is TGTGCCAGCAGTTACTCGCCGGGGAATGAAAAACTGTTTTTT. Its protein is CASSYSPGNEKLFF.

The chain combines TRBV28 with TRBJ2-1, with 7 nucleotides matching TRBD2. The V gene's germline CDR1 is MDHEN and CDR2 SYDVKM. The CDR3 totals 15 residues. V lost 3 bases and J lost 6; bases outside the gene matches: 8. CDR3 coding DNA: TGTGCCAGCAGTTTTGGGCTAGCGGTTGCCAATGAGCAGTTCTTC. Amino acid sequence: CASSFGLAVANEQFF.

This chain uses TRBV6-1 with TRBJ2-7; possible D gene TRBD1, 6 bases. V lost 7 bases, J lost 11 bases, and 15 bases lay in between. The germline CDR1 and CDR2 sequences are MNHNS and SASEGT. CDR3 size: 11 residues. CDR3 bases: TGTGCCAGCATGCTGGGGGCTTCCGAGTACTTC. This gives the protein CASMLGASEYF.

The rearrangement links TRBV5-5 to TRBJ2-7; D is perhaps TRBD1 (6 bases). V gave up 0 bases and J gave up 3 bases, with 10 bases separating them. CDR1 and CDR2 from the germline V gene are SGHKS and YYEKEE (reference sequence). This CDR3 has 14 amino acids. The CDR3 region is CASSLAAGVYEQYF. The CDR3, as DNA: TGTGCCAGCAGCTTGGCAGCAGGGGTCTACGAGCAGTACTTC.

The chain has TRBV7-6 and TRBJ1-1; 7 bases map to TRBD1. The trim removed 5 bases at V and 1 base at J, leaving 1 base unmatched. CDR1 is SGHVS, CDR2 FNYEAQ, per germline. This CDR3 region has 13 residues. The CDR3 coding sequence is TGTGCCAGCAGCCAGGGGGAGAACACTGAAGCTTTCTTT. Translated, it gives CASSQGENTEAFF.

The chain carries TRBV6-1 and TRBJ1-6; D not certain. Germline V lookup: CDR1 MNHNS, CDR2 SASEGT. CDR3 length equals 20 residues. V lost 2 bases and J lost 0, with 20 bases in between. This CDR3 reads CASSELKILGRGSYNSPLHF. The CDR3 coding sequence is TGTGCCAGCAGTGAACTAAAAATCCTAGGCCGGGGCTCCTATAATTCACCCCTCCACTTT.

The rearrangement joins TRBV19 to TRBJ2-7; 10 bases match TRBD1. The junction had 4 bases not matched to a gene; V was cut back by 3 bases and J by 5 bases. This CDR3 contains 14 residues. CDR1 is LNHDA, CDR2 SQIVND, per germline (reference sequence). The DNA of the CDR3 is TGTGCCAGTAGTATGTCCGGACAGGGGGACGAGCAGTACTTC. Encoded protein: CASSMSGQGDEQYF.

The genes are TRBV7-2 and TRBJ2-2; the match to TRBD2 covers 11 bases. V trimming: 3 bases; J trimming: 7 bases; junction bases outside the gene matches: 7. The CDR3 sequence is 16 residues long. Per the germline V gene, CDR1 is SGHTA and CDR2 is FQGNSA. CDR3 region: CASSFSGRADGGELFF. CDR3 in DNA: TGTGCCAGCAGCTTTAGCGGGAGGGCCGATGGCGGGGAGCTGTTTTTT.

About this clone: At the DNA level, this CDR3 is encoded by other sequences in the same sample as well. This chain links TRBV27 with TRBJ1-5, with D uncertain. This CDR3 is 12 amino acids long. Germline V CDR1 and CDR2: MNHEY, SMNVEV (reference sequence). The ends were cut back, 5 bases at V and 3 bases at J, with 5 bases in the middle. CDR3 sequence reads: CASSPLNQPQHF. CDR3 nucleotide sequence: TGTGCCAGCAGTCCCCTCAATCAGCCCCAGCATTTT.

The V gene is TRBV5-4, the J gene TRBJ2-5; TRBD2 agrees at 7 bases. The germline gives CDR1 SGHNT, CDR2 YYREEE (reference sequence). The CDR3 is 13 amino acids. The V gene end was trimmed by 0 bases and the J gene end by 10 bases; junction bases not matched to a gene: 6. The CDR3 nucleotides are TGTGCCAGCAGCTTGGCGGGGGGTCGGGACCAGTACTTC. It specifies CASSLAGGRDQYF.

The chain links TRBV6-5 to TRBJ2-3, with 11 bases matching TRBD1. Germline CDR1 is MNHEY and CDR2 is SVGAGI. After removal of 5 bases from V and 5 bases from J, the junction contained 6 bases not matched to a gene. The CDR3 has 15 residues. The CDR3: CASSARDRGIDTQYF. CDR3 nucleotides: TGTGCCAGCAGTGCCCGGGACAGGGGGATAGATACGCAGTATTTT.

V is TRBV19 and J is TRBJ1-5; TRBD1 might be the D (5 bases). From germline, CDR1 is LNHDA and CDR2 SQIVND (reference sequence). This CDR3 contains 15 residues. Deletions cut 2 bases from V and 5 bases from J, with 13 bases between. CDR3 in amino acids: CASSIISGSHQPQHF. The DNA for the CDR3 is TGTGCCAGTAGTATAATTTCAGGGTCCCATCAGCCCCAGCATTTT.

The CDR3 nucleotides read TGTGCCAGCAGTTTTGGAGCCGCGAGCTCCTACGAGCAGTACTTC. Residues: CASSFGAASSYEQYF. The V gene is TRBV27, the J gene TRBJ2-7; D is undetermined. Germline CDR1 MNHEY, CDR2 SMNVEV (reference sequence). V was shortened by 3 bases and J by 0 bases, with 12 bases between the two germline ends. This CDR3 is 15 amino acids long.

The V and J genes are TRBV11-2 and TRBJ2-7; no firm D call. The V gene's germline CDR1 is SGHAT and CDR2 FQNNGV. The CDR3 has 16 residues. The V end was cut by 4 bases, the J end by 4 bases, with 20 bases between. CDR3 in amino acids: CASSSVFREKAYEQYF. CDR3 nucleotides: TGTGCCAGCAGCTCCGTCTTCCGAGAAAAAGCGTACGAGCAGTACTTC.

This chain joins TRBV30 and TRBJ2-3; a possible D gene is TRBD1 (6 bases). Per the germline V gene, CDR1 is GTSNPN and CDR2 is SVGIG (reference sequence). The V end lost 2 bases, the J end lost 6 bases, and 18 bases lay between the germline ends. This CDR3 region has 15 residues. This chain's CDR3 is CAWSNYRENYDTQYF. The CDR3 bases are TGTGCCTGGAGTAACTACAGGGAGAATTACGATACGCAGTATTTT.